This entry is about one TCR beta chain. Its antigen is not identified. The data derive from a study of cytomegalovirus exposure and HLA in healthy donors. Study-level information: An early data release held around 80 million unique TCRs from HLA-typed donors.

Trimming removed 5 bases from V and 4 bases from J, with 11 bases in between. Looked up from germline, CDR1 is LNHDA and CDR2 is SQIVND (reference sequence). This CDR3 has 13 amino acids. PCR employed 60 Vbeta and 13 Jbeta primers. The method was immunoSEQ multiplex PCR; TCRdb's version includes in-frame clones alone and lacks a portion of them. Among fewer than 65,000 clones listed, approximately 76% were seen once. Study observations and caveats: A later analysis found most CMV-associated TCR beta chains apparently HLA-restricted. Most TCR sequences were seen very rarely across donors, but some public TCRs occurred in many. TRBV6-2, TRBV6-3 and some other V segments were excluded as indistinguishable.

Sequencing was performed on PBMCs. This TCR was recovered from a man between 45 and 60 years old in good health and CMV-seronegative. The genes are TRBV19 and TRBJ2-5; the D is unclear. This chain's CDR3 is CASSVFSGETQYF. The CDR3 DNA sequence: TGTGCCAGTAGTGTATTCTCGGGAGAGACCCAGTACTTC.